This T cell receptor beta chain comes out of a study of blood T cell repertoires in COVID-19. Study background: Acute-phase and convalescent COVID-19 samples originated in the United States, Italy and Spain. Nucleic acid was either cDNA or gDNA, and it came from T cells, B-cell-depleted T cells, or PBMCs.

Trimming stripped 5 bases from V and 4 bases from J, with 7 bases between. Looked up from germline, CDR1 is KGHDR and CDR2 is SFDVKD. CDR3 length: 12 residues. Profiling relied on immunoSEQ multiplex PCR, and the TCRdb table lists in-frame clones only, not all of them. This table has about 230,000 clones, 85% to 90% appearing once. The participants were between roughly 18 and 89 years old and came from some 23 US areas. Donors were grouped by their self-reported clinical history. The chain has TRBV24-1 and TRBJ1-2; D gene unclear. This TCR derives from a woman under 40 with acute COVID-19. Sequencing was done on a sample of PBMCs or T cells enriched from blood (not recorded which). The CDR3 DNA reads TGTGCCACCAGTGCCTTCGGCTATGGCTACACCTTC. Its translation: CATSAFGYGYTF.